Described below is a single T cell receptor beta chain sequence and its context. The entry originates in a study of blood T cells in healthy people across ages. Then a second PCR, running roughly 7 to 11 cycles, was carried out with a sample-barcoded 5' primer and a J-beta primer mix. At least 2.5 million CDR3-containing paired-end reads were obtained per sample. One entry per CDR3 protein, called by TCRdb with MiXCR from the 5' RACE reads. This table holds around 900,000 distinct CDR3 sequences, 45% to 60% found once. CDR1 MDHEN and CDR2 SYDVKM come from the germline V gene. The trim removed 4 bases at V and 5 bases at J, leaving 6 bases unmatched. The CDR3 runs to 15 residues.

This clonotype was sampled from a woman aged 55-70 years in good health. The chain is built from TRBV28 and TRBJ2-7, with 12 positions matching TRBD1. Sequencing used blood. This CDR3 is CASSSPGQGANEQYF. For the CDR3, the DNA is TGTGCCAGCAGTTCTCCGGGACAGGGGGCTAACGAGCAGTACTTC. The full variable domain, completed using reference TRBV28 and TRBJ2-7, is DVKVTQSSRYLVKRTGEKVFLECVQDMDHENMFWYRQDPGLGLRLIYFSYDVKMKEKGDIPEGYSVSREKKERFSLILESASTNQTSMYLCASSSPGQGANEQYFGPGTRLTVT.